This entry lists 26 T cell receptor beta chains sequenced from one sample in a study of neurological immune-mediated disorders. TCRdb recomputed calls from the 5' RACE reads with MiXCR, one row per CDR3 protein. This table holds approximately 27,000 distinct CDR3 sequences, under 30% found once. Input material: CD4+ T cells from blood. The source of these receptors is a man over 45 with HTLV-1-associated myelopathy (HAM/TSP).

In the case of this clonotype: Germline is not matched at one junction end, which may reflect a read error. This rearrangement joins TRBV10-3 to TRBJ2-7; 7 bases map to TRBD2. The CDR3 totals 13 residues. CDR1 is ENHRY, CDR2 SYGVKD, per germline. DNA for the CDR3: TGTGCCATCGCCAAGCGGGATGGGAGCGAGCATTACTTC. Encoded protein: CAIAKRDGSEHYF.

The rearrangement links TRBV3-1 to TRBJ1-1, with 9 bases matching TRBD1. In germline, CDR1 is LGHDT, CDR2 YNNKEL (reference sequence). The CDR3 covers 14 residues. The J segment lost 4 bases and the V segment lost 4 bases, leaving 4 bases of the junction unmatched. The CDR3 loop is CASSRTGVRTEAFF. CDR3 bases: TGTGCCAGCAGCCGGACAGGGGTGCGCACTGAAGCTTTCTTT.

CDR3 region: CSGTLARGRRMNTEAFF. The DNA of the CDR3 is TGCAGCGGCACCCTAGCGAGGGGGCGAAGGATGAACACTGAAGCTTTCTTT. The chain uses TRBV29-1 and TRBJ1-1; 7 bases are shared with TRBD1. Unmatched junction bases numbered 17, after V lost 7 bases and J lost 0 bases. Per germline, CDR1 SQVTM and CDR2 ANQGSEA. CDR3 length: 17 residues.

This clonotype has ten or more counts. The gene calls are TRBV12-3 or TRBV12-4 and TRBJ2-5; TRBD2 might be the D (5 bases). The CDR3 contains 15 residues. The ends were cut back, 3 bases at V and 2 bases at J, with 13 bases in the middle. The CDR3 loop is CASSFNAGPQETQYF. CDR3 sequence (DNA): TGTGCCAGCAGTTTCAACGCGGGCCCGCAAGAGACCCAGTACTTC.

This clonotype came up many times. In DNA form, the CDR3 reads TGTGCCAGCAGCCAGACAGGGATCAATGAGCAGTTCTTC. This codes for CASSQTGINEQFF. The chain carries TRBV7-9 and TRBJ2-1, with 7 positions matching TRBD1. The CDR3 has 13 amino acids. V trimming: 5 bases; J trimming: 6 bases; junction bases outside the gene matches: 4. Germline CDR1 is SEHNR and CDR2 is FQNEAQ (reference sequence).

This clonotype is medium-sized within its sample. The chain is built from TRBV5-1 and TRBJ1-1; D unclear. V shed 0 bases and J shed 2 bases, with 8 bases lying between them. This CDR3 is 14 amino acids long. Germline CDR1 and CDR2: SGHRS and YFSETQ. CDR3 coding DNA: TGCGCCAGCAGCTTGGTCGCGGGAAACACTGAAGCTTTCTTT. The encoded protein is CASSLVAGNTEAFF.

This clonotype was counted only a few times. V usage is TRBV12-3 or TRBV12-4 and J usage is TRBJ2-1; D remains unclear. This CDR3 contains 11 residues. The V gene lost 4 bases and the J gene lost 13 bases, with 11 bases spanning the gap. In nucleotides, the CDR3 is TGTGCCAGCAGTTGGAATCGTAAACAGTTCTTC. This translates into CASSWNRKQFF.

This clonotype was seen at least ten times. The V and J genes are TRBV6-5 and TRBJ2-7; TRBD2 agrees at 7 bases. Unmatched junction bases numbered 9, after V lost 0 bases and J lost 7 bases. Germline CDR1 and CDR2: MNHEY and SVGAGI. This CDR3 has 15 residues. CDR3 protein: CASSYSWGGTGEQYF. In nucleotides, the CDR3 is TGTGCCAGCAGTTACTCATGGGGGGGTACTGGGGAGCAGTACTTC.

This clonotype showed up many times. This sequence joins TRBV6-6 and TRBJ1-4; a weak D match, TRBD1 (5 bases). V was cut by 4 bases and J by 8 bases, with 20 bases left in between. The CDR3 has 16 residues. CDR1 MNHNY and CDR2 SVGAGI come from the germline V gene (reference sequence). In DNA form, the CDR3 reads TGTGCCAGCAGTTCCCGGAGGGGAACCCAGGAAGAAAAACTGTTTTTT. It yields the protein CASSSRRGTQEEKLFF.

This clonotype was seen many times. The CDR3 spells CASSLSTSTDTQYF. DNA for the CDR3: TGTGCCAGCAGCTTATCGACTAGCACAGATACGCAGTATTTT. The chain couples TRBV5-6 to TRBJ2-3; D remains ambiguous. The length of the CDR3 is 14 residues. Germline loops: CDR1 SGHDT, CDR2 YYEEEE. Trimming left V 2 bases short and J 0 bases short, with 7 bases between.

The V call is TRBV18, the J call TRBJ1-1; D remains ambiguous. The CDR3 runs 14 residues. With 4 bases removed from V and 5 bases from J, the gap between germline ends came to 14 bases. Germline CDR1 KGHSH, CDR2 LQKENI. The CDR3 protein is CASSLRRTATEAFF. In nucleotides, the CDR3 is TGTGCCAGCTCACTCCGGAGGACGGCAACTGAAGCTTTCTTT.

The J gene is TRBJ1-1, the V gene TRBV5-1; 10 bases fit TRBD1. Germline-derived CDR1 and CDR2 are SGHRS and YFSETQ. The CDR3 consists of 16 residues. J was trimmed by 3 bases and V by 4 bases; bases with no gene match: 9. The CDR3 protein is CASSPGQGSPYTEAFF. The CDR3 region has the DNA TGCGCCAGCAGCCCGGGACAGGGGTCGCCATACACTGAAGCTTTCTTT.

The chain carries TRBV10-3 and TRBJ2-4, with 7 positions matching TRBD1. V lost 6 bases and J lost 5; bases outside the gene matches: 1. This CDR3 has 12 amino acids. Germline CDR1 reads ENHRY; CDR2 reads SYGVKD. CDR3 in DNA: TGTGCCATCAGCCAGGGGGAAAACATTCAGTACTTC. Protein: CAISQGENIQYF.

This clonotype was counted many times. The rearrangement joins TRBV5-5 to TRBJ2-7; D might be TRBD1 (6 bases). The CDR3 length is 16 residues. Trimming removed 2 bases from V and 2 bases from J, with 17 bases in between. CDR1 and CDR2 from the germline V gene are SGHKS and YYEKEE (reference sequence). The CDR3 sequence is CASSFEPGQTTYEQYF. CDR3 coding DNA: TGTGCCAGCAGCTTCGAACCCGGACAGACCACCTACGAGCAGTACTTC.

This clonotype was counted ten times or more. This sequence joins TRBV5-6 and TRBJ1-2; 9 bases are shared with TRBD1. This CDR3 is 14 amino acids long. V shed 4 bases and J 6 bases; nucleotides not matched to a gene: 7. Germline V gene data show CDR1 as SGHDT and CDR2 as YYEEEE. The CDR3 DNA reads TGTGCCAGCAGCGTATCCGGGACAGGGAATGGCTACACCTTC. Translation: CASSVSGTGNGYTF.

The table lists this clonotype with many counts. The V call is TRBV6-5, the J call TRBJ2-3; TRBD1 matches at 12 bases. CDR1 is MNHEY, CDR2 SVGAGI, per germline. J gave up 2 bases and V 4 bases, and 16 bases lay outside the gene matches. The CDR3 runs 20 residues. Here the CDR3 DNA reads TGTGCCAGCAGTTCCCACCCCGGGACAGGGGGCTCCTTACCCACAGATACGCAGTATTTT. This codes for CASSSHPGTGGSLPTDTQYF.

This clonotype was counted many times. The chain links TRBV12-3 or TRBV12-4 to TRBJ2-1; D uncertain. The CDR3 is 16 residues long. V dropped 3 bases and J dropped 7 bases, with 19 bases sitting between them. CDR3 residues: CASSFRQTSTSNEQFF. The DNA of the CDR3 is TGTGCCAGCAGTTTCAGGCAGACTTCTACCTCAAATGAGCAGTTCTTC.

This clonotype was picked up many times. V gene TRBV18 combines with J gene TRBJ1-2; TRBD1 matches at 7 bases. Germline V gene data show CDR1 as KGHSH and CDR2 as LQKENI. The CDR3 extends over 15 amino acids. With 4 bases clipped from V and 10 bases from J, the junction kept 15 bases outside the gene matches. CDR3 nucleotide sequence: TGTGCCAGCTCACGGGGCGCACTAAACACAGGGGTCTACACCTTC. Protein sequence: CASSRGALNTGVYTF.

This clonotype is labeled as medium-sized (0.01 to 0.1%). The gene calls are TRBV7-6 and TRBJ2-3; D ambiguous. This CDR3 is 12 amino acids long. The V gene lost 5 bases and the J gene lost 2 bases, with 5 bases spanning the gap. Germline V gene lookup returns CDR1 SGHVS and CDR2 FNYEAQ. Here the CDR3 reads CASSINTDTQYF. The CDR3 region has the DNA TGTGCCAGCAGCATTAACACAGATACGCAGTATTTT.

Turning to this clonotype: The CDR3 does not close with the conserved phenylalanine or tryptophan, likely indicating a read error. The rearrangement links TRBV6-5 to TRBJ1-1; D is uncertain. The CDR3 is 12 amino acids. Germline V gene data show CDR1 as MNHEY and CDR2 as SVGAGI. The CDR3 reads CASSYPNTDAFS. CDR3 sequence (DNA): TGTGCCAGCAGTTACCCGAACACTGACGCTTTCTCT.

This clonotype was found many times. The chain has TRBV6-2 or TRBV6-3 and TRBJ2-7, with D perhaps matching TRBD2 (5 bases). Germline CDR1 reads MNHEY; CDR2 reads SVGEGT. CDR3 length: 12 amino acids. Between the trimmed V and J ends, which lost 6 bases and 7 bases, there was a span of 13 bases. The CDR3 DNA follows: TGTGCCAGCAGCGCCGGACGCGGGGAGCAGTACTTC. It is translated as CASSAGRGEQYF.

This clonotype was counted at least ten times. V gene TRBV5-6 combines with J gene TRBJ1-2; D is undetermined. Germline-derived CDR1 and CDR2 are SGHDT and YYEEEE. V dropped 3 bases and J dropped 3 bases, with 15 bases sitting between them. The CDR3 covers 15 residues. This chain's CDR3 is CASSSPYQTDYGYTF. For the CDR3, the DNA is TGTGCCAGCAGCTCGCCTTACCAAACCGACTATGGCTACACCTTC.

This clonotype was found many times. The genes are TRBV5-6 and TRBJ2-2; 12 bases line up with TRBD1. Germline V lookup: CDR1 SGHDT, CDR2 YYEEEE. Unmatched junction bases numbered 6, after V lost 4 bases and J lost 5 bases. The CDR3 length is 16 residues. CDR3 DNA: TGTGCCAGCAGCCTACCGGGACAGGGGGCAACCGGGGAGCTGTTTTTT. This sequence encodes CASSLPGQGATGELFF.

There are many counts of this clonotype. The chain employs TRBV6-5 and TRBJ1-3; perhaps TRBD1 as D (6 bases). V gave up 4 bases and J gave up 5 bases, with 12 bases separating them. The CDR3 runs 14 residues. From germline, CDR1 is MNHEY and CDR2 SVGAGI. CDR3 residues: CASSWGDRRNTIYF. In nucleotides, the CDR3 is TGTGCCAGCAGTTGGGGAGACAGGAGAAACACCATATATTTT.

This clonotype was seen many times. CDR3 coding DNA: TGCGCCAGCAGCTCATTCTTCCGGGGTCTGGGAGAGACCCAGTACTTC. Its translation: CASSSFFRGLGETQYF. The J gene is TRBJ2-5, the V gene TRBV5-1, with a tentative D call TRBD2 (5 bases). The germline gives CDR1 SGHRS, CDR2 YFSETQ. This CDR3 region has 16 residues. Trimming stripped 3 bases from V and 4 bases from J, with 19 bases between.

The chain combines TRBV20-1 with TRBJ2-1; 10 nucleotides align to TRBD2. The CDR3 spans 15 residues. The trim removed 1 base at V and 7 bases at J, leaving 7 bases unmatched. Germline lookup yields CDR1 DFQATT and CDR2 SNEGSKA (reference sequence). The CDR3 loop reads CSARVVEAGGNEQFF. As DNA, the CDR3 is TGCAGTGCTAGAGTCGTTGAAGCGGGGGGGAATGAGCAGTTCTTC.